This T cell receptor beta chain was recorded in a study of blood T cell repertoires in COVID-19. In the original analysis: Amplification of reference gene primers provided the estimated nucleated cell counts. The protocol was immunoSEQ multiplex PCR, while the TCRdb copy is restricted to in-frame clones and leaves out a portion. V, J and clone size were drawn from that table, and D and trimming were deduced from the DNA. Of a few hundred thousand clones listed, over 70% were seen once; the top ten hold approximately 10%. The V gene end was trimmed by 4 bases and the J gene end by 0 bases; junction bases not matched to a gene: 2. The germline gives CDR1 MNHEY, CDR2 SVGEGT. The CDR3 is 15 amino acids.

The chain links TRBV6-2 or TRBV6-3 to TRBJ2-5, with 10 bases identical to TRBD1. The sample consisted of peripheral blood. This receptor was taken from a woman in her 70s with COVID-19, enrolled during active disease. CDR3 DNA sequence: TGTGCCAGCAGTTGGGGACAGGGGTACCAAGAGACCCAGTACTTC. Translation gives CASSWGQGYQETQYF.